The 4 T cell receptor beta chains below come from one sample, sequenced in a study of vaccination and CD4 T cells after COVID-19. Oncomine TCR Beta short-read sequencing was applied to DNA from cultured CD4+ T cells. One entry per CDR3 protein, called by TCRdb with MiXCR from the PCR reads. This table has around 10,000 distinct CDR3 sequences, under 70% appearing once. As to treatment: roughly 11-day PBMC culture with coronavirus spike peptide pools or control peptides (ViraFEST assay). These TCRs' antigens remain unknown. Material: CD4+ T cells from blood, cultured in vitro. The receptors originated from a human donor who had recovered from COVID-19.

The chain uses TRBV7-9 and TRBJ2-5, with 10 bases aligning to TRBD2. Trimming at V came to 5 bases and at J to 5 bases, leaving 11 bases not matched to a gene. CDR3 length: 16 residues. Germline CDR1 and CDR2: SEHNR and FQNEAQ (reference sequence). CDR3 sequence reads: CASSVAGTSVRETQYF. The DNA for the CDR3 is TGTGCCAGCAGCGTTGCCGGGACTAGCGTCCGGGAGACCCAGTACTTC.

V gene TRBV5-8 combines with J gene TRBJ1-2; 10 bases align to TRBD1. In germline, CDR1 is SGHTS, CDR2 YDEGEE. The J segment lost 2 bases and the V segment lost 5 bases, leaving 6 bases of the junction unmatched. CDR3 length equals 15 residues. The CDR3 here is CASSWGTGDNYGYTF. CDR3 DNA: TGTGCCAGCAGTTGGGGGACAGGGGACAACTATGGCTACACCTTC. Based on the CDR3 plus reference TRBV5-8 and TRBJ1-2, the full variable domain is EAGVTQSPTHLIKTRGQQATLRCSPISGHTSVYWYQQALGLGLQFLLWYDEGEERNRGNFPPRFSGRQFPNYSSELNVNALELEDSALYLCASSWGTGDNYGYTFGSGTRLTVV.

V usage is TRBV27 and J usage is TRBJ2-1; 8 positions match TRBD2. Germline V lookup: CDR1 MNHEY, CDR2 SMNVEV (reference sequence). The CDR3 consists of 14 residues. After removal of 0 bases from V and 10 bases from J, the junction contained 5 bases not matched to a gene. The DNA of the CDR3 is TGTGCCAGCAGTTTATCGGGACTAGTCAAAGAGCAGTTCTTC. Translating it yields CASSLSGLVKEQFF.

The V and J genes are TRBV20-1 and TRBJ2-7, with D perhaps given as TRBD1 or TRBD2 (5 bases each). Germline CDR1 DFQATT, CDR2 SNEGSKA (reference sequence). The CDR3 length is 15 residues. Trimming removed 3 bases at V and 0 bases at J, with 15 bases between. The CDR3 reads CSARGLASFSYEQYF. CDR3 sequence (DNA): TGCAGTGCTAGGGGGCTAGCTTCCTTCTCCTACGAGCAGTACTTC.